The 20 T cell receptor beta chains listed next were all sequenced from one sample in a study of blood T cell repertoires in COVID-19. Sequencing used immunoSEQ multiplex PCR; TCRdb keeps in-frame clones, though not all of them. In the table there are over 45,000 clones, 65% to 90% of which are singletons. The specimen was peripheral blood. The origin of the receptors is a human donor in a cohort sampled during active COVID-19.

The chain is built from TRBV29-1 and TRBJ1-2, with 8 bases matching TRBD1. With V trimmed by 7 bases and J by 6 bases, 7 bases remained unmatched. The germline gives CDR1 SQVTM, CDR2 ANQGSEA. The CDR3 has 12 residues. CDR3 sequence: CSALGQDNGYTF. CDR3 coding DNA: TGCAGCGCCCTGGGACAGGATAATGGCTACACCTTC.

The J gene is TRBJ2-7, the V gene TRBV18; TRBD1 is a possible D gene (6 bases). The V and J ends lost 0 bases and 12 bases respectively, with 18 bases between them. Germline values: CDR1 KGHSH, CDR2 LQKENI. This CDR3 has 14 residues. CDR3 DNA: TGTGCCAGCTCACCACCGACCCGACAGGTCCCGGCGTACTTC. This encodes CASSPPTRQVPAYF.

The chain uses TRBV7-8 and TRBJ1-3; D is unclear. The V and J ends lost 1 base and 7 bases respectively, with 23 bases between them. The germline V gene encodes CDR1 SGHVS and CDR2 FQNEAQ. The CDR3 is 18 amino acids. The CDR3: CASSLGGGSIFAGNTIYF. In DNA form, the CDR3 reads TGTGCCAGCAGCTTAGGGGGAGGGTCAATCTTCGCCGGGAACACCATATATTTT.

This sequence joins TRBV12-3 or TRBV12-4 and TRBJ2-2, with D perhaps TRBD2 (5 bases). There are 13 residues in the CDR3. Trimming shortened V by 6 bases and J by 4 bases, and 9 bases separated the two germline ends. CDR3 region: CASRTTRTGELFF. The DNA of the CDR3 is TGTGCCAGCAGGACTACCCGCACCGGGGAGCTGTTTTTT.

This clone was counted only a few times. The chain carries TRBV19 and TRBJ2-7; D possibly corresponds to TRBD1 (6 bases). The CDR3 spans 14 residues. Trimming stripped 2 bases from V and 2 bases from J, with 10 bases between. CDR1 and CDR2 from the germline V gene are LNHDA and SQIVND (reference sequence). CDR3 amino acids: CASSIFKGAYEQYF. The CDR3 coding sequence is TGTGCCAGTAGTATATTTAAGGGGGCCTACGAGCAGTACTTC.

The CDR3: CASSFRDRAYNEQFF. As DNA, the CDR3 is TGCGCCAGCAGCTTCCGGGACAGGGCGTACAATGAGCAGTTCTTC. This rearrangement joins TRBV5-1 to TRBJ2-1, with TRBD1 identical over 9 bases. There are 15 residues in the CDR3. Germline CDR1 and CDR2: SGHRS and YFSETQ. Trimming took 2 bases from V and 4 from J; bases not matched to a gene: 4.

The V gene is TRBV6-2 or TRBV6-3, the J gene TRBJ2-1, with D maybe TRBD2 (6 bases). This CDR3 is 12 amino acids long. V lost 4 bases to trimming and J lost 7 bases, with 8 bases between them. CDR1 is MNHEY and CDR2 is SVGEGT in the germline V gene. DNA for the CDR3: TGTGCCAGCAGTTCTAGCGTGAATGAGCAGTTCTTC. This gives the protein CASSSSVNEQFF.

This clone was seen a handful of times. This CDR3 reads CASSRGQRRYEQYF. The CDR3 DNA follows: TGTGCCAGCAGTCGAGGACAGAGAAGATACGAGCAGTACTTC. This chain links TRBV6-5 with TRBJ2-7; tentatively, D is TRBD1 (6 bases). V lost 5 bases, J lost 4 bases, and 15 bases lay in between. The germline CDR1 and CDR2 sequences are MNHEY and SVGAGI. CDR3 length: 14 amino acids.

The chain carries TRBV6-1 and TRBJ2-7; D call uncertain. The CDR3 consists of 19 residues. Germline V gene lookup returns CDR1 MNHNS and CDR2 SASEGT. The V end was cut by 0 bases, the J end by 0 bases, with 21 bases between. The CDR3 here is CASSEALWLVGNRSYEQYF. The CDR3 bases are TGTGCCAGCAGTGAAGCTCTGTGGCTAGTTGGAAACCGCTCCTACGAGCAGTACTTC.

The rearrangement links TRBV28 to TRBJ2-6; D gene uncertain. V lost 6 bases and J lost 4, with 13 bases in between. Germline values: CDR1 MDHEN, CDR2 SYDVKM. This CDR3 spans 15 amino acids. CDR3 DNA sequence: TGTGCCAGCAGCACACAGCCCTCGGGGGCCAACGTCCTGACTTTC. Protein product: CASSTQPSGANVLTF.

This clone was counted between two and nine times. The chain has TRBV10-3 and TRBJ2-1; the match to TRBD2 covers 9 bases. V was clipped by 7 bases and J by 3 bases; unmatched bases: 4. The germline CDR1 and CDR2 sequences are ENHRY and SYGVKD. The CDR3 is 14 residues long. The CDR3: CAIMRTSDYNEQFF. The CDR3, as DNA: TGTGCCATCATGAGGACTAGCGACTACAATGAGCAGTTCTTC.

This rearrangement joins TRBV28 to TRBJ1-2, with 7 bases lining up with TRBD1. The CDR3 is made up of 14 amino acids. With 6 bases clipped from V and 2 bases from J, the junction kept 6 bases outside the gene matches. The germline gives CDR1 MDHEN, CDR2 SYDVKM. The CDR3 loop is CASRAPGGNYGYTF. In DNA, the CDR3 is TGTGCCAGCAGGGCCCCAGGGGGGAACTATGGCTACACCTTC.

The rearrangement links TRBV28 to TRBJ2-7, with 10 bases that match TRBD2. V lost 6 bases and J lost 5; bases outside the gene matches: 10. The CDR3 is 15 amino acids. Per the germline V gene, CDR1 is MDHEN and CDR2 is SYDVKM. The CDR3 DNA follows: TGTGCCAGCAGGCCCCCGAGCGGGAGGGCCCACGAGCAGTACTTC. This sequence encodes CASRPPSGRAHEQYF.

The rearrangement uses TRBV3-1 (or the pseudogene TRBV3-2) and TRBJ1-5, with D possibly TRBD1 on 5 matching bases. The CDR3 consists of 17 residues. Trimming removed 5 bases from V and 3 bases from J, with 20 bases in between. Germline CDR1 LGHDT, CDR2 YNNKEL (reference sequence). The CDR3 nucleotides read TGTGCCAGCAGCGATGAAGGGATTTCGGGGGTCAATCAGCCCCAGCATTTT. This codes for CASSDEGISGVNQPQHF.

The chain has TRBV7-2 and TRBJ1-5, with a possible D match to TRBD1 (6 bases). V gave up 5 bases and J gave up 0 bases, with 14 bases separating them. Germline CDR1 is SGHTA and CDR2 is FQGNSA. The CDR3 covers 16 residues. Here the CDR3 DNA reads TGTGCCAGCAGCCTGACAGGCCCCCGTAGCAATCAGCCCCAGCATTTT. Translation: CASSLTGPRSNQPQHF.

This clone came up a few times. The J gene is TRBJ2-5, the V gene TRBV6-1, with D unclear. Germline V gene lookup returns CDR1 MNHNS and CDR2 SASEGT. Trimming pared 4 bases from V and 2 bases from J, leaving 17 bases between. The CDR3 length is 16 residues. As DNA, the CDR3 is TGTGCCAGCAGTGTAAACACCCGAATCGGGCAAGAGACCCAGTACTTC. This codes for CASSVNTRIGQETQYF.

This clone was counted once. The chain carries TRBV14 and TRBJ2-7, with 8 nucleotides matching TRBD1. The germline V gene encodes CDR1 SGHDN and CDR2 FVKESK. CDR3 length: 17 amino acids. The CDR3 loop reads CAKPPKPGDRGIYEQYF. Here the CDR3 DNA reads TGTGCAAAACCTCCAAAGCCAGGAGACAGGGGTATCTACGAGCAGTACTTC.

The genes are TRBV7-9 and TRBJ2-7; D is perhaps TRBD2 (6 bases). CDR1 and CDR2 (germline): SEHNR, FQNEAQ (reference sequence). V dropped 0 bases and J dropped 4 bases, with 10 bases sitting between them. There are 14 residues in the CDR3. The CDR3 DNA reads TGTGCCAGCAGCTTAGCCGGGGGACGGTACGAGCAGTACTTC. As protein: CASSLAGGRYEQYF.

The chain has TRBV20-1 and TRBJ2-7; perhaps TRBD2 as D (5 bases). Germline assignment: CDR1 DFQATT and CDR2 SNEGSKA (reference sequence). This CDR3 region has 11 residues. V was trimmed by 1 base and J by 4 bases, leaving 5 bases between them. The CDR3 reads CSARGGYEQYF. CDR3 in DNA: TGCAGTGCTAGAGGCGGGTACGAGCAGTACTTC.

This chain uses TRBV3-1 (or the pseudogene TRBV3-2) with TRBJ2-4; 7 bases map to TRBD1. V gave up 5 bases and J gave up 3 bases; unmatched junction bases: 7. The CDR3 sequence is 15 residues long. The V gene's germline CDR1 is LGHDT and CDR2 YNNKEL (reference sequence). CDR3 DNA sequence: TGTGCCAGCAGCTCCGACAGGGAGAACAAAAACATTCAGTACTTC. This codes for CASSSDRENKNIQYF.